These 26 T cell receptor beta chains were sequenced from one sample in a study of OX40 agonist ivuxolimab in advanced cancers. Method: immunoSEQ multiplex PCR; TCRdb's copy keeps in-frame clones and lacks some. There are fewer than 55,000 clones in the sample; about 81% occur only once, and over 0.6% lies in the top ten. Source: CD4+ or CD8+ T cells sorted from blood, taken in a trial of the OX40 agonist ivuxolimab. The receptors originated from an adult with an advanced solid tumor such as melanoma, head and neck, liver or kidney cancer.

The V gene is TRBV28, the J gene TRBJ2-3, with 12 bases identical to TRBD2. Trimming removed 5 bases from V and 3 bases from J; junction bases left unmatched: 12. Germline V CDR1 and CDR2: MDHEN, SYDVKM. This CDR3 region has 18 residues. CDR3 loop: CASSRDSELAGGTDTQYF. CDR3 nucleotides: TGTGCCAGCAGTCGGGATTCGGAACTAGCGGGGGGTACAGATACGCAGTATTTT.

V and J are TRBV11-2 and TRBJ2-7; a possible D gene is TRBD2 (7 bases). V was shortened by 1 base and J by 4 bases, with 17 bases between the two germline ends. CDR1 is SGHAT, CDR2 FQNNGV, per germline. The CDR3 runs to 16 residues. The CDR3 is CASSLVGGGAPYEQYF. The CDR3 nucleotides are TGTGCCAGCAGCTTAGTAGGAGGGGGGGCCCCATACGAGCAGTACTTC.

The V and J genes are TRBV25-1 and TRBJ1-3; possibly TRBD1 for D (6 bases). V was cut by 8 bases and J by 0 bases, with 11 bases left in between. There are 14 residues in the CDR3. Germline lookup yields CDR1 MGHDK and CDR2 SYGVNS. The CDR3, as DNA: TGTGCCAGCCTTTCCAGGGGCTCTGGAAACACCATATATTTT. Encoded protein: CASLSRGSGNTIYF.

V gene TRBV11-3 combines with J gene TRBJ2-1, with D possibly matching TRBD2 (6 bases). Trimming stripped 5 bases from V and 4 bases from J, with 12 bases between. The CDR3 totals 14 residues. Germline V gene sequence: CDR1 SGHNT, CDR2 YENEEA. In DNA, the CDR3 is TGTGCCAGCAGCCCGACTAGACCTTACAATGAGCAGTTCTTC. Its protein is CASSPTRPYNEQFF.

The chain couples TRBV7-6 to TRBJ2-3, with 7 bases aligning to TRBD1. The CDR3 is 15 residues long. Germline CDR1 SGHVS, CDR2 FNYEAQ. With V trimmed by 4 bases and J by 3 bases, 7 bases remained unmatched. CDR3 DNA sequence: TGTGCCAGCAGCTCCCGGGACAGTTTTACAGATACGCAGTATTTT. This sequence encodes CASSSRDSFTDTQYF.

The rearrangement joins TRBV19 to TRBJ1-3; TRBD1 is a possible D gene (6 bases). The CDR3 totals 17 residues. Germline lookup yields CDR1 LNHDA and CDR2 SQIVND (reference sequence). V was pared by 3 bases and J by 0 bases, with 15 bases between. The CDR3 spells CASSIGGGHLSGNTIYF. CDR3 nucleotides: TGTGCCAGTAGTATTGGGGGGGGCCACCTCTCTGGAAACACCATATATTTT. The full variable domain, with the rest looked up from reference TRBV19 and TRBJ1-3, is DGGITQSPKYLFRKEGQNVTLSCEQNLNHDAMYWYRQDPGQGLRLIYYSQIVNDFQKGDIAEGYSVSREKKESFPLTVTSAQKNPTAFYLCASSIGGGHLSGNTIYFGEGSWLTVV.

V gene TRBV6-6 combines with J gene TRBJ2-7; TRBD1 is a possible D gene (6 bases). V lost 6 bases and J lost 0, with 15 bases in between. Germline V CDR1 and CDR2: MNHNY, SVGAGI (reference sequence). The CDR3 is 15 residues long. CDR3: CASSKPGTSSYEQYF. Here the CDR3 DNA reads TGTGCCAGCAGCAAGCCCGGGACATCCTCCTACGAGCAGTACTTC.

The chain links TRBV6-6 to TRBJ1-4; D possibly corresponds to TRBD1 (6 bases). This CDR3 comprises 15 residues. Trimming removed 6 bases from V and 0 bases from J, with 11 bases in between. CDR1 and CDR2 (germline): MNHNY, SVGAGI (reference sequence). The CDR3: CASSPHRATNEKLFF. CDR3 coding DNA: TGTGCCAGCAGCCCCCACAGGGCAACTAATGAAAAACTGTTTTTT.

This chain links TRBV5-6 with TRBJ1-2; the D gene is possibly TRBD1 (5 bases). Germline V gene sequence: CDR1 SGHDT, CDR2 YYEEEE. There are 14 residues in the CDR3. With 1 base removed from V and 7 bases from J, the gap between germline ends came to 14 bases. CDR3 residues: CASSLRPGPSGYTF. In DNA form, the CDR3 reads TGTGCCAGCAGCTTGAGACCGGGGCCAAGTGGCTACACCTTC.

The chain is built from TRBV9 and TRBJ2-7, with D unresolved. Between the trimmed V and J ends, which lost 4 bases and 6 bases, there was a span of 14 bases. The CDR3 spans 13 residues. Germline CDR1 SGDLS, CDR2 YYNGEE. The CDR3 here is CASSSDIHGEQYF. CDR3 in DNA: TGTGCCAGCAGCTCCGACATCCATGGCGAGCAGTACTTC.

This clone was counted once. DNA of the CDR3: TGTGCCAGCAACCGACAGAACACCGGGGAGCTGTTTTTT. Translating gives CASNRQNTGELFF. The V call is TRBV27, the J call TRBJ2-2; D not resolved. The CDR3 runs to 13 residues. The V end lost 7 bases, the J end lost 1 base, and 7 bases lay between the germline ends. CDR1 and CDR2 from the germline V gene are MNHEY and SMNVEV (reference sequence).

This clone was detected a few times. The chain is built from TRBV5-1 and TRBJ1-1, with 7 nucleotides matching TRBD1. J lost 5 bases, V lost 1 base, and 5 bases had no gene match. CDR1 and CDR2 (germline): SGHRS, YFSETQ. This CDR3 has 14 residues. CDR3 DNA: TGCGCCAGCAGCTTGTCAGGGGGGGAGACTGAAGCTTTCTTT. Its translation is CASSLSGGETEAFF.

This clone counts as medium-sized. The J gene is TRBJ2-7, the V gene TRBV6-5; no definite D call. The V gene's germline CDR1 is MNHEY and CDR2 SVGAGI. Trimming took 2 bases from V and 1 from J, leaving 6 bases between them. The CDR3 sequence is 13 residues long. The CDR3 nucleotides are TGTGCCAGCAGTTACGACGGATCCTACGAGCAGTACTTC. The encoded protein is CASSYDGSYEQYF.

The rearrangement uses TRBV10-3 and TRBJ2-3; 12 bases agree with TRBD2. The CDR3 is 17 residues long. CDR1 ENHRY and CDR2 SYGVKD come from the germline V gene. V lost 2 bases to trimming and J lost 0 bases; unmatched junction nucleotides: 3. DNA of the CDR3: TGTGCCATCAGTGAGCCCCTAGCGGGGGGGAGCACAGATACGCAGTATTTT. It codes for CAISEPLAGGSTDTQYF.

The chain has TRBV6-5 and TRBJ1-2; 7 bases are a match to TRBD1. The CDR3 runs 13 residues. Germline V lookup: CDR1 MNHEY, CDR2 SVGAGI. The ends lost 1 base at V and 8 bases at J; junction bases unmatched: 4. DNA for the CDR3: TGTGCCAGCAGTTACTTTAGGGGGCAAGGCTACACCTTC. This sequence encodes CASSYFRGQGYTF.

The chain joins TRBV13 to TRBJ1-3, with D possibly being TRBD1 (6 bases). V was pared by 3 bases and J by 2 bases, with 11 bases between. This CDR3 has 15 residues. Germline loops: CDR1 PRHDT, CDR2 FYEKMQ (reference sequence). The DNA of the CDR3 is TGTGCCAGCAGCTTGATCGACAGGACTGGAAACACCATATATTTT. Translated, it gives CASSLIDRTGNTIYF.

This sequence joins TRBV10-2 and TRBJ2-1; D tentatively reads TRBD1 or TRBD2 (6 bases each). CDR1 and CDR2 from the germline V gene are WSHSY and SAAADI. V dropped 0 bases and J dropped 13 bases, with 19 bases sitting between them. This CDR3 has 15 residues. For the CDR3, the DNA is TGCGCCAGCAGTGAGTCCAGGGCCGGGGGCGAGCCCCAGTTCTTC. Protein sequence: CASSESRAGGEPQFF.

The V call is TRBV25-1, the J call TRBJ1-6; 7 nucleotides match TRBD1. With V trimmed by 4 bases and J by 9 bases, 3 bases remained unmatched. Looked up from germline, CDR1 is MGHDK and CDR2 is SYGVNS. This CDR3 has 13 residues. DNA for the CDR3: TGTGCCAGCAGTGGAGACAGGGTTTCACCCCTCCACTTT. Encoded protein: CASSGDRVSPLHF.

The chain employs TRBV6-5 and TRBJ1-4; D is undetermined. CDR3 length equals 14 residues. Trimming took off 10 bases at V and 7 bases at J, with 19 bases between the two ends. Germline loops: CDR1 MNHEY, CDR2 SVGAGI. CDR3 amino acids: CATSLGGPGEKLFF. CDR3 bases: TGTGCCACCAGCCTCGGAGGGCCAGGTGAAAAACTGTTTTTT.

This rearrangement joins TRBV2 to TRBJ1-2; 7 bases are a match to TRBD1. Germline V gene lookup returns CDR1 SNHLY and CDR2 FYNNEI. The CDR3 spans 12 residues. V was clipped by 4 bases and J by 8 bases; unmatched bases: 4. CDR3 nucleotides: TGTGCCAGCAGTGGAACAGGGGACGGCTACACCTTC. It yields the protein CASSGTGDGYTF. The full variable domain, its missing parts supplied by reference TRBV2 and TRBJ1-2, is EPEVTQTPSHQVTQMGQEVILRCVPISNHLYFYWYRQILGQKVEFLVSFYNNEISEKSEIFDDQFSVERPDGSNFTLKIRSTKLEDSAMYFCASSGTGDGYTFGSGTRLTVV.

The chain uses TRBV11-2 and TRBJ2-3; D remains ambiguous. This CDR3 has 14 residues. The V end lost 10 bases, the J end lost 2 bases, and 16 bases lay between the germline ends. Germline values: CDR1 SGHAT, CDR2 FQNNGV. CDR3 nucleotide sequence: TGTGCCATTGGGTCGCAGCCTCTCACAGATACGCAGTATTTT. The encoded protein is CAIGSQPLTDTQYF.

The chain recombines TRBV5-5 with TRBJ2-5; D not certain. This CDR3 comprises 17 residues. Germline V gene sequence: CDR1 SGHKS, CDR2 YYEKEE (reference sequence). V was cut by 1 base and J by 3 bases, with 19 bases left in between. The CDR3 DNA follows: TGTGCCAGCAGCTTGACACCAGGTGTCCGGGTAGAAGAGACCCAGTACTTC. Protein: CASSLTPGVRVEETQYF.

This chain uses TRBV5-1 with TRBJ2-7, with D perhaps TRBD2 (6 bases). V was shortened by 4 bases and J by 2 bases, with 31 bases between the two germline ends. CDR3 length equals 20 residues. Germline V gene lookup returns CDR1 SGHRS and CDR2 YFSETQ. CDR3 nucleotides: TGCGCCAGCAGCACAAAACCTACCGGGCCGGGACTGAAATCCCCCTACGAGCAGTACTTC. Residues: CASSTKPTGPGLKSPYEQYF.

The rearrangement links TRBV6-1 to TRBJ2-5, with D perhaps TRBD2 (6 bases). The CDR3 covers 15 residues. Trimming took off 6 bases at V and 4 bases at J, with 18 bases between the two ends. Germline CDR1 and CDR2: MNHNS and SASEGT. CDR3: CASRDGGSSSETQYF. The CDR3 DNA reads TGTGCCAGCAGAGATGGAGGGTCCAGCTCAGAGACCCAGTACTTC.

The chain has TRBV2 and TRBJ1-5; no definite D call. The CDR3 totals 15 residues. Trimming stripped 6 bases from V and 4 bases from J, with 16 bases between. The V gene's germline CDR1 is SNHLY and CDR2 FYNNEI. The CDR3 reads CASSRDSGGNQPQHF. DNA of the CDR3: TGTGCCAGCAGCCGCGATTCTGGTGGGAATCAGCCCCAGCATTTT.

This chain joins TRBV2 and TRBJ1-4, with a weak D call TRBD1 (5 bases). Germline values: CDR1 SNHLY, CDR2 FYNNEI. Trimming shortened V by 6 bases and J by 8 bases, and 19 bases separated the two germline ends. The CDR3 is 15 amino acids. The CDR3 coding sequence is TGTGCCAGCAGAGAGCCGGGCTCGGGACGAGAAAAACTGTTTTTT. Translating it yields CASREPGSGREKLFF.